This TCR beta chain was documented in a study of cytomegalovirus exposure and HLA in healthy donors. Amplification used 60 Vbeta primers and 13 Jbeta primers. In the original processing: As a later analysis found, there were 60 million to 90 million unique TCR beta chains, of which some 10 million were shared. Profiling relied on immunoSEQ multiplex PCR, and the TCRdb table lists in-frame clones only, not all of them. The V and J calls and the clone size are those of that table, but D and trimming were determined from the DNA. This sample carries approximately 55,000 clones, approximately 85% of them seen once, and the ten largest clones take around 2.5%. Germline CDR1 is WSHSY and CDR2 is SAAADI. Trimming pared 4 bases from V and 2 bases from J, leaving 17 bases between. This CDR3 has 16 residues.

Sequencing used PBMCs. The clonotype originates from a boy aged 5 to 17 in good health and CMV-seropositive. The chain has TRBV10-2 and TRBJ2-5, with D perhaps TRBD1 (6 bases). The CDR3 sequence is CASSGSRDIGQETQYF. CDR3 coding DNA: TGCGCCAGCAGTGGTAGCCGGGACATAGGGCAAGAGACCCAGTACTTC.